Listed below are T cell receptor beta chains from one sample, sequenced in a study of blood T cell repertoires in COVID-19. Sequencing was performed with immunoSEQ multiplex PCR; in TCRdb, only in-frame clones are kept and a portion is missing. This table holds just over 300,000 clones, 70% to 90% found once. Sequencing was performed on PBMCs or T cells enriched from blood (not recorded which). These receptors were taken from a woman between 40 and 55 years old who had recovered from COVID-19. CDR3s leave out the opening cysteine and the closing phenylalanine or tryptophan.

v_gene	CDR3aa
TRBV27	ASSLEKGLAVRNEQF
TRBV24-1	ATHFRGRAF
TRBV2	ASSESSVGELF
TRBV12-3/TRBV12-4	ASSSSGRETQY
TRBV2	ASSDRYTEAF
TRBV7-6	ASRQQGATDTQY
TRBV3-1/TRBV3-2	ASSQGLAGALQY
TRBV7-2	ASRSTSTDTQY
TRBV23-1	ASSLEREGRPGANVLT
TRBV18	ASSPPGTGGRYEQY
TRBV4-1	ASSQGPYNTEAF
TRBV29-1	SVSCEQF
TRBV12-3/TRBV12-4	ASSFWGVTEAF
TRBV7-2	ASSQTGQTGPQH
TRBV20-1	SASLRQGNQPQH
TRBV12-3/TRBV12-4	ASRETGFGYT
TRBV18	ASSPPRGGLAKNIQY
TRBV7-9	ASSTYRDGYT
TRBV19	ASSMGGHMNTEAF
TRBV11-2	ASSLDFTDRGPT
TRBV28	ASSLGPGQLRNSPLH
TRBV30	AWNAGNRIEQY
TRBV6-5	AITRDIEQY
TRBV7-8	ASSKIAGGVYNEQF